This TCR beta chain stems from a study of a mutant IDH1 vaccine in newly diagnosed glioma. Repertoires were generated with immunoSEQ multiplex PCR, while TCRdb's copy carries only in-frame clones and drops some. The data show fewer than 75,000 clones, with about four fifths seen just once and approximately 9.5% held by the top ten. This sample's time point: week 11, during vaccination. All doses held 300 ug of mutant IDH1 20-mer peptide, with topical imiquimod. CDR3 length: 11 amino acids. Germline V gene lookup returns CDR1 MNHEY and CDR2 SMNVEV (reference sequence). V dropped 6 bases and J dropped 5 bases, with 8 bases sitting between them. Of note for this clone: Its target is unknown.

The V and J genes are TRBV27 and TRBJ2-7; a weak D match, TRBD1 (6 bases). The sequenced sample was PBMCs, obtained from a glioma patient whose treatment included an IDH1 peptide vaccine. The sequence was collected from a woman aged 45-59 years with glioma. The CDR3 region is CASSSGDEQYF. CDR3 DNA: TGTGCCAGCAGCTCAGGGGACGAGCAGTACTTC.